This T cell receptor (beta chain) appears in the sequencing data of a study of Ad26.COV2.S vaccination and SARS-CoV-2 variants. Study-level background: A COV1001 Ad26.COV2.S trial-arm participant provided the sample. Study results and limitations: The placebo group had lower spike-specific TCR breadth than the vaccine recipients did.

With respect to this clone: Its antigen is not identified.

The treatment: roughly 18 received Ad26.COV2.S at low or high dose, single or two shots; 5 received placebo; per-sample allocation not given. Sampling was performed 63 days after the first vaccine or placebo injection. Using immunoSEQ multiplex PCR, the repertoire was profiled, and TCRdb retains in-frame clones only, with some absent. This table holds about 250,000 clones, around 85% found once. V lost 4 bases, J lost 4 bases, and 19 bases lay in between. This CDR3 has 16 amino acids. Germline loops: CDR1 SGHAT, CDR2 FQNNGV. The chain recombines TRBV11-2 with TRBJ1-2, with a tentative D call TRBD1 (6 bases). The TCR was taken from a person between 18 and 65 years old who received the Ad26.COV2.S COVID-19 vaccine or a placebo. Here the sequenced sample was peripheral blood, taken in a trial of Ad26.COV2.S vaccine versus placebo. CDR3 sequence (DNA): TGTGCCAGCAGCTACCAGGGGAGGGAGAGGGGCTATGGCTACACCTTC. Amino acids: CASSYQGRERGYGYTF.